This entry describes one T cell receptor beta chain. Its antigen is unidentified. These data belong to a study of OX40 agonist ivuxolimab in advanced cancers. Overall study context: Three patients, one with hepatocellular carcinoma and two with cutaneous melanoma, responded partially.

The sampling schedule covered blood at baseline, cycle 4 day 1, and cycle 7 day 1. Sequencing used immunoSEQ multiplex PCR; TCRdb keeps in-frame clones, though not all of them. The data contain 20,000 to 25,000 clones, around nine tenths of them singletons. CDR1 is SEHNR and CDR2 is FQNEAQ in the germline V gene (reference sequence). The CDR3 runs 14 residues. Deletions cut 0 bases from V and 2 bases from J, with 8 bases between. Findings of the study overall: At 0.1 to 3.0 mg/kg, CD4+ and CD8+ blood T cells expanded clonally by week 6.

The sequence was obtained from an adult with an advanced solid tumor such as melanoma, head and neck, liver or kidney cancer. Sequencing used CD4+ or CD8+ T cells sorted from blood, obtained in a trial of the OX40 agonist ivuxolimab. J is TRBJ2-7 and V is TRBV7-9; unclear D gene. CDR3 sequence reads: CASSLATRPYEQYF. In DNA, the CDR3 is TGTGCCAGCAGCTTAGCAACGCGACCCTACGAGCAGTACTTC.